The clone carrying this T cell receptor beta chain was seen a few times. Unmatched junction bases numbered 9, after V lost 11 bases and J lost 0 bases. CDR3 size: 14 residues. Germline V gives CDR1 MNHEY, CDR2 SVGEGT. The entry originates in a study of blood T cells in healthy people across ages. Alongside a J-beta primer mix, a sample-barcoded 5' primer served in a second PCR lasting about 7 to 11 cycles. MiXCR, applied by TCRdb to the 5' RACE reads, yields one record per CDR3 protein. The sample has around 900,000 distinct CDR3 sequences; around 26% are singletons. The sequencing sample was made of blood. V usage is TRBV6-2 or TRBV6-3 and J usage is TRBJ1-1; TRBD1 aligns across 7 bases. This sequence originates from an elderly woman in good health. In nucleotides, the CDR3 is TGTGCCGTTTGCGACAGGGCACTGAACACTGAAGCTTTCTTT. Its translation is CAVCDRALNTEAFF.